This T cell receptor beta chain was recovered during a study of CD8+ T cells in alopecia areata. Across the study: Tofacitinib lasted 6 to 18 months, then 6 months off drug. Notes on the study in general: Clonality in the scalp and expanded CD8+ clones ranked among the top 100 were significantly decreased by tofacitinib. The study found that many expanded lesional clones persisted in scalp and blood during tofacitinib. It was lesional scalp, especially alopecia totalis/universalis, that showed higher clonality than normal scalp.

Regarding this clone: Its cognate antigen is unknown.

In each case, RNA was isolated and then reverse transcribed into cDNA as the sequencing template. Profiling relied on immunoSEQ multiplex PCR, and the TCRdb table lists in-frame clones only, not all of them. This sample yields a few hundred thousand clones, of which less than 75% are seen a single time; roughly 1.5% belongs to the top ten. Regarding treatment: oral pan-JAK inhibitor, 5-10 mg twice daily. Specimen: CD4+ T cells sorted from blood, collected at week 4, from a patient treated with tofacitinib. This receptor was identified in a human donor with alopecia areata.

CDR3 amino acids: CASSTTGTGGGYTF. The DNA of the CDR3 is TGTGCCAGCAGTACTACCGGGACAGGAGGGGGCTACACCTTC. J is TRBJ1-2 and V is TRBV7-2; 8 positions agree with TRBD1. The CDR3 has 14 amino acids. Trimming took 6 bases from V and 8 from J; bases not matched to a gene: 11. CDR1 is SGHTA and CDR2 is FQGNSA in the germline V gene.